This T cell receptor (beta chain) comes out of a study of blood T cell repertoires in COVID-19. Study information: Spain, Italy and the United States supplied samples that represented acute and convalescent COVID-19.

Here immunoSEQ multiplex PCR was the method, and the copy in TCRdb shows in-frame clones only, minus some. The sample has several thousand clones, 70% seen once. Trimming cost V 2 bases and J 7 bases, with 14 bases left between them. Germline V CDR1 and CDR2: SNHLY, FYNNEI. The CDR3 runs to 14 residues. The chain couples TRBV2 to TRBJ1-2; tentative D call: TRBD1 (5 bases). This TCR was sampled from a man aged 65-85 years with active COVID-19. The sequenced material came from peripheral blood. The CDR3 DNA reads as TGTGCCAGCAGTGAAACTGGAGGGGATGGTGGCTACACCTTC. Translation gives CASSETGGDGGYTF.